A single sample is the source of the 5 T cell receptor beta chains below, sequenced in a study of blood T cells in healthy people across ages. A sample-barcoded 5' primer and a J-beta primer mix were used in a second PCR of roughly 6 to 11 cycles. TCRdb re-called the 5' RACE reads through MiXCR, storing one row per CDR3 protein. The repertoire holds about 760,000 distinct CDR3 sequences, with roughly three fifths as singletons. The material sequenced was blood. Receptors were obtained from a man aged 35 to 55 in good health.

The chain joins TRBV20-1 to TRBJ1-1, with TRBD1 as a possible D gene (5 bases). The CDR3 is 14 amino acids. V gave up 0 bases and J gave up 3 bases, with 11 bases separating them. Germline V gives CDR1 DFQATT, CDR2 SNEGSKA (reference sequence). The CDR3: CSARDTGGYTEAFF. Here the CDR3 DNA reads TGCAGTGCTAGAGATACGGGGGGGTACACTGAAGCTTTCTTT.

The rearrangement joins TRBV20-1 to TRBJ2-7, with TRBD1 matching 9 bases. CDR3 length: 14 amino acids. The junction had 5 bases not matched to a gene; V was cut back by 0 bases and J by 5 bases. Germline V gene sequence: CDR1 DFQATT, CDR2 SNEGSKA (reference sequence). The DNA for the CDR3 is TGCAGTGCTAGAGACAGGGACAGGGTCCACGAGCAGTACTTC. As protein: CSARDRDRVHEQYF.

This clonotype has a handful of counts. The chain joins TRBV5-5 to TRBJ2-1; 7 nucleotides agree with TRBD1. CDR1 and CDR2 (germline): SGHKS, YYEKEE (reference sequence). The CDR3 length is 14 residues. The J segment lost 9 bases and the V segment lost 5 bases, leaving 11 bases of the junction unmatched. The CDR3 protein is CASSPRGSGGEQFF. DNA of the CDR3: TGTGCCAGCAGTCCCAGGGGGAGCGGAGGTGAGCAGTTCTTC. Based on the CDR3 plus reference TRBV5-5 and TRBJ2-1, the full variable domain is DAGVTQSPTHLIKTRGQQVTLRCSPISGHKSVSWYQQVLGQGPQFIFQYYEKEERGRGNFPDRFSARQFPNYSSELNVNALLLGDSALYLCASSPRGSGGEQFFGPGTRLTVL.

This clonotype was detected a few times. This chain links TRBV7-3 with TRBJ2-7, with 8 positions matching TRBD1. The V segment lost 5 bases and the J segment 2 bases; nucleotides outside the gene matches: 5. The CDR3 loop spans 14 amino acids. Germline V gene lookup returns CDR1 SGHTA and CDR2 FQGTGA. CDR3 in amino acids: CASSTTGGTYEQYF. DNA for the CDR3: TGTGCCAGCAGCACTACAGGGGGGACCTACGAGCAGTACTTC.

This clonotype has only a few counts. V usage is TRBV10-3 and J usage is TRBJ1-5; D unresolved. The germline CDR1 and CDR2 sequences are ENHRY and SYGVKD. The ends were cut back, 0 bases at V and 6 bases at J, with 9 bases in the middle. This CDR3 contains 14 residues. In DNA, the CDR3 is TGTGCCATCAGTGAGTCGCGAGAGGGTCAGCCCCAGCATTTT. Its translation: CAISESREGQPQHF.